A selection of T cell receptor beta chains follows, all from one sample in a study of blood T cell dynamics during melanoma immunotherapy. The method was immunoSEQ multiplex PCR; TCRdb's version includes in-frame clones alone and lacks a portion of them. The sample consists of 20,000 to 30,000 clones, around nine tenths of them appearing once. Here the sequenced sample was blood, taken from a patient treated with checkpoint blockade. The receptor source for this set is a human donor with melanoma. CDR3s include the opening cysteine and the closing phenylalanine or tryptophan. Each record gives: J gene, clone size, D gene, V gene, CDR3 protein, CDR3 DNA. The D gene is left open where the match is weak. The size entry is marked missing in some rows and otherwise reads once, few, many or a size class.

TRBJ1-5,NA,NA,TRBV28,CASSPVGGAQPQHF,TGTGCCAGCAGTCCAGTGGGGGGGGCCCAGCCCCAGCATTTT
TRBJ2-7,few,NA,TRBV15,CATSRGGPSYEQYF,TGTGCCACCAGCAGAGGAGGACCCAGCTACGAGCAGTACTTC
TRBJ1-1,once,NA,TRBV27,CASSFRGINTEAFF,TGTGCCAGCAGTTTTAGAGGGATCAACACTGAAGCTTTCTTT
TRBJ1-3,few,NA,TRBV10-2,CASSEPRNTIYF,TGCGCCAGCAGTGAGCCGCGAAACACCATATATTTT
TRBJ2-3,once,TRBD2,TRBV5-1,CASSYVSGANADTQYF,TGCGCCAGCAGCTACGTTAGCGGGGCGAACGCAGATACGCAGTATTTT
TRBJ2-7,NA,TRBD2,TRBV6-6,CASKSGGSYEQYF,TGTGCCAGCAAGTCGGGAGGGTCCTACGAGCAGTACTTC
TRBJ2-3,NA,NA,TRBV10-3,CAISEVLAIQGDTQYF,TGTGCCATCAGTGAGGTCCTAGCCATCCAAGGAGATACGCAGTATTTT
TRBJ1-3,few,NA,TRBV2,CASNPEGSGNTIYF,TGTGCCAGCAACCCAGAGGGGTCTGGAAACACCATATATTTT
TRBJ2-1,once,NA,TRBV10-1,CASSAQKSGIWEQFF,TGCGCCAGCAGTGCCCAAAAGTCCGGGATCTGGGAGCAGTTCTTC
TRBJ2-3,NA,NA,TRBV27,CASSPYGDTQYF,TGTGCCAGCAGTCCCTATGGAGATACGCAGTATTTT
TRBJ1-5,NA,TRBD1,TRBV2,CASIQDRVDSNQPQHF,TGTGCCAGCATCCAGGACAGGGTCGATAGCAATCAGCCCCAGCATTTT
TRBJ2-5,few,TRBD2,TRBV18,CASSPSSGGAAGETQYF,TGTGCCAGCTCACCAAGTTCCGGGGGGGCAGCAGGAGAGACCCAGTACTTC
TRBJ1-2,NA,TRBD1,TRBV5-4,CASSVDQGAGGYTF,TGTGCCAGCAGCGTGGATCAGGGGGCGGGTGGCTACACCTTC
TRBJ1-6,NA,NA,TRBV7-3,CASSLEGSGSPLHF,TGTGCCAGCAGCCTGGAGGGAAGCGGATCACCCCTCCACTTT
TRBJ2-2,NA,NA,TRBV19,CASNSPWRALNTGELFF,TGTGCCAGTAACTCGCCCTGGCGAGCCTTGAACACCGGGGAGCTGTTTTTT
TRBJ1-2,NA,NA,TRBV18,CASSPKVGVGYGYTF,TGTGCCAGCTCACCTAAAGTCGGGGTAGGCTATGGCTACACCTTC
TRBJ2-1,NA,NA,TRBV12-1,CATWRTGGQRSYNEQFF,TGTGCCACCTGGAGGACAGGGGGCCAGAGATCCTACAATGAGCAGTTCTTC
TRBJ1-2,once,NA,TRBV4-2,CASSQDRAASNYGYTF,TGTGCCAGCAGCCAAGATCGGGCAGCGTCTAACTATGGCTACACCTTC
TRBJ1-1,NA,NA,TRBV10-2,CASSERGVAFF,TGCGCCAGCAGTGAACGGGGTGTAGCTTTCTTT
TRBJ2-7,NA,NA,TRBV2,CASSAWAGHEQYF,TGTGCCAGCAGTGCTTGGGCGGGGCACGAGCAGTACTTC
TRBJ2-2,NA,NA,TRBV6-5,CASSYPSTGELFF,TGTGCCAGCAGTTACCCTAGTACCGGGGAGCTGTTTTTT
TRBJ2-1,NA,TRBD2,TRBV6-6,CASGLAGNEQFF,TGTGCCAGCGGACTAGCGGGGAATGAGCAGTTCTTC
TRBJ2-1,NA,TRBD2,TRBV2,CASRGTSGYNEQFF,TGTGCCAGCAGGGGGACTAGCGGCTACAATGAGCAGTTCTTC
TRBJ2-1,NA,TRBD2,TRBV10-3,CAITGASGTGEQFF,TGTGCCATCACGGGGGCTAGCGGGACGGGGGAGCAGTTCTTC
TRBJ2-7,NA,TRBD1,TRBV9,CASSLSDGQGRSEQYF,TGTGCCAGCAGCTTATCCGACGGACAGGGGAGGAGCGAGCAGTACTTC
TRBJ1-2,once,NA,TRBV6-5,CASSILDGYTF,TGTGCCAGCAGTATCCTGGATGGCTACACCTTC
TRBJ2-1,NA,NA,TRBV2,CASSEALPGDEQFF,TGTGCCAGCAGTGAAGCGCTTCCGGGGGATGAGCAGTTCTTC
TRBJ2-5,once,NA,TRBV7-9,CASSLAGRGETQYF,TGTGCCAGCAGCTTAGCGGGCAGGGGAGAGACCCAGTACTTC
TRBJ1-1,NA,NA,TRBV2,CASSEHLNTEAFF,TGTGCCAGCAGTGAACATTTGAACACTGAAGCTTTCTTT
TRBJ2-7,NA,TRBD1,TRBV28,CASRPPGQLYEQYF,TGTGCCAGCAGACCTCCGGGACAGCTATACGAGCAGTACTTC
TRBJ2-1,once,NA,TRBV5-8,CASSSRPRRYEQFF,TGTGCCAGCAGCTCAAGACCGAGGCGGTATGAGCAGTTCTTC
TRBJ1-1,NA,NA,TRBV7-9,CASSLTARDGLNTEAFF,TGTGCCAGCAGCTTAACGGCCCGGGACGGATTGAACACTGAAGCTTTCTTT
TRBJ2-5,NA,TRBD2,TRBV5-1,CASSISGLAGETQYF,TGCGCCAGCAGCATTTCGGGACTAGCGGGAGAGACCCAGTACTTC
TRBJ2-4,NA,TRBD1,TRBV13,CASSQGQGAAKNIQYF,TGTGCCAGCAGCCAGGGACAGGGGGCGGCCAAAAACATTCAGTACTTC
TRBJ2-7,NA,NA,TRBV7-2,CASSPTYARNYEQYF,TGTGCCAGCAGCCCCACTTATGCGCGGAACTACGAGCAGTACTTC
TRBJ1-1,NA,NA,TRBV28,CASTLTGAEAFF,TGTGCCAGCACGTTGACAGGCGCTGAAGCTTTCTTT
TRBJ2-4,NA,NA,TRBV27,CASSLSWGGPKNIQYF,TGTGCCAGCAGTTTAAGTTGGGGGGGGCCCAAAAACATTCAGTACTTC
TRBJ2-7,NA,NA,TRBV10-2,CASSILGTVGGDEQYF,TGCGCCAGCAGTATTCTAGGTACTGTGGGTGGCGACGAGCAGTACTTC
TRBJ2-3,NA,NA,TRBV5-1,CASSIVPDTQYF,TGCGCCAGCAGCATCGTTCCCGATACGCAGTATTTT
TRBJ1-5,NA,NA,TRBV6-6,CASSSGRADSNQPQHF,TGTGCCAGCAGTTCCGGGAGGGCTGATAGCAATCAGCCCCAGCATTTT
TRBJ2-7,once,NA,TRBV18,CASSRDRLYEQYF,TGTGCCAGCTCCCGGGACCGCCTTTACGAGCAGTACTTC
TRBJ2-5,NA,NA,TRBV7-3,CASSLFGDTTQETQYF,TGTGCCAGCAGCTTATTCGGGGACACCACTCAAGAGACCCAGTACTTC
TRBJ2-1,few,TRBD1,TRBV12-5,CASSGTGGIYNEQFF,TGTGCTAGTTCCGGGACAGGGGGTATTTACAATGAGCAGTTCTTC
TRBJ1-1,few,NA,TRBV6-5,CASKGNRPNTEAFF,TGTGCCAGCAAGGGCAACCGCCCGAACACTGAAGCTTTCTTT
TRBJ2-1,NA,TRBD2,TRBV28,CASRPRDYRSYNEQFF,TGTGCCAGCAGGCCCCGGGACTATCGCTCCTACAATGAGCAGTTCTTC
TRBJ2-6,few,TRBD1,TRBV2,CASSEQGAGANVLTF,TGTGCCAGCAGTGAACAGGGGGCCGGGGCCAACGTCCTGACTTTC
TRBJ2-1,NA,NA,TRBV29-1,CSAETEQFF,TGCAGCGCCGAAACTGAGCAGTTCTTC